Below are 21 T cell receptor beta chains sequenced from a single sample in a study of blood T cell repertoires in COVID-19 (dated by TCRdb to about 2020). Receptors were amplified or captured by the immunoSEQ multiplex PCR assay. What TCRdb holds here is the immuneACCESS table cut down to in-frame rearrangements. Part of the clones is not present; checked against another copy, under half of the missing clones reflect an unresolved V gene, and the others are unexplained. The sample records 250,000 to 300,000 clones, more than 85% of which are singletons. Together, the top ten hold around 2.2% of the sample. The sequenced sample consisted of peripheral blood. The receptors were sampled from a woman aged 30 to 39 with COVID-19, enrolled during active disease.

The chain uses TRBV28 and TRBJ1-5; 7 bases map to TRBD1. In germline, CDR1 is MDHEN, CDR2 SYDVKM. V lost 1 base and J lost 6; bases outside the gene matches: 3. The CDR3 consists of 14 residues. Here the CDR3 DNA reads TGTGCCAGCAGTTTATACTCAGGGGGTCAGCCCCAGCATTTT. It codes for CASSLYSGGQPQHF.

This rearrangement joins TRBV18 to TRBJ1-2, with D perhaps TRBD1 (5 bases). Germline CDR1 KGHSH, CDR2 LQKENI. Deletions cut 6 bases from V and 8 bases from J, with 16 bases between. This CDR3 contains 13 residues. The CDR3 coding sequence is TGTGCCAGCTCGACCGGGACGGGGGAAGGCTACACCTTC. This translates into CASSTGTGEGYTF.

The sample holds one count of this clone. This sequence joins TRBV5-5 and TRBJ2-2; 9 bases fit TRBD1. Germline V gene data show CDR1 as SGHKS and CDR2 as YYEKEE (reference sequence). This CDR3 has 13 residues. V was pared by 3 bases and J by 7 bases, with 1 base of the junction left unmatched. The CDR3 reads CASSSGQGGELFF. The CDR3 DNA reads TGTGCCAGCAGCTCGGGACAGGGCGGGGAGCTGTTTTTT.

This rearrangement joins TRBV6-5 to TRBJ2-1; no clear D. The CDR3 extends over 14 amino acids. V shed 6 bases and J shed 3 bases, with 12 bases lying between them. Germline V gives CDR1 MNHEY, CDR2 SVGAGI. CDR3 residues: CASRDPDFYNEQFF. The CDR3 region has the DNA TGTGCCAGCAGAGACCCCGACTTCTACAATGAGCAGTTCTTC.

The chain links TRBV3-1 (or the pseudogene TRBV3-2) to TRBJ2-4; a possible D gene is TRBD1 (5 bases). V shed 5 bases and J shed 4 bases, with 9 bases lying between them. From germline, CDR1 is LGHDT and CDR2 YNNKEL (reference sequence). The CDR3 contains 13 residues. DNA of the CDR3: TGTGCCAGCAGCTCCCGACAGAAAAACATTCAGTACTTC. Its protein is CASSSRQKNIQYF.

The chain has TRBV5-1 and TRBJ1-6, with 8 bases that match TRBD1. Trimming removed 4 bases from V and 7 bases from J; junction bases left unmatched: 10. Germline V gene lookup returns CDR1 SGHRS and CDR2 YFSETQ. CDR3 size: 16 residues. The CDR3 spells CASSLEPDRVNSPLHF. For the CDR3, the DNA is TGCGCCAGCAGCCTAGAACCGGACAGGGTAAATTCACCCCTCCACTTT. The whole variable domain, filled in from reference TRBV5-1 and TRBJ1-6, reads KAGVTQTPRYLIKTRGQQVTLSCSPISGHRSVSWYQQTPGQGLQFLFEYFSETQRNKGNFPGRFSGRQFSNSRSEMNVSTLELGDSALYLCASSLEPDRVNSPLHFGNGTRLTVT.

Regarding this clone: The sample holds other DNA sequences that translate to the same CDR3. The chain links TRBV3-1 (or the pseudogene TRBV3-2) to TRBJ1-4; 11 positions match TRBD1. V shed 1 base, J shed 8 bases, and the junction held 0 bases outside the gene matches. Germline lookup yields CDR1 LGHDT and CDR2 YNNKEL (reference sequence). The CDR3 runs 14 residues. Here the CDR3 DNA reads TGTGCCAGCAGCCAAGGGACAGGGGGCGAAAAACTGTTTTTT. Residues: CASSQGTGGEKLFF.

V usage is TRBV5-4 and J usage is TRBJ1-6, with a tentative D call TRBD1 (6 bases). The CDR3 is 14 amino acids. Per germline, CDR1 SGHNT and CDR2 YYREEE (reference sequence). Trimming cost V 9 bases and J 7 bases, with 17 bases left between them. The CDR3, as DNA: TGTGCCATCTCGGACAGAACGCCGAATTCACCCCTCCACTTT. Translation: CAISDRTPNSPLHF.

CDR3 region: CASSFGTSGANEQFF. In DNA form, the CDR3 reads TGCGCCAGCAGCTTCGGGACTAGCGGAGCCAATGAGCAGTTCTTC. The chain joins TRBV5-1 to TRBJ2-1, with 11 nucleotides matching TRBD2. CDR1 and CDR2 from the germline V gene are SGHRS and YFSETQ. The CDR3 length is 15 residues. After removal of 2 bases from V and 6 bases from J, the junction contained 4 bases not matched to a gene.

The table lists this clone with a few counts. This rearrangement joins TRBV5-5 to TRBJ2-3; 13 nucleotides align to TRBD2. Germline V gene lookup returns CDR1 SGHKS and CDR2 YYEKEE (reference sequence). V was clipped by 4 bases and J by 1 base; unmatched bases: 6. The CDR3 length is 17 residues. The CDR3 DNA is TGTGCCAGCAGCCCCGGACTAGCGGGAGTCGGCACAGATACGCAGTATTTT. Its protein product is CASSPGLAGVGTDTQYF.

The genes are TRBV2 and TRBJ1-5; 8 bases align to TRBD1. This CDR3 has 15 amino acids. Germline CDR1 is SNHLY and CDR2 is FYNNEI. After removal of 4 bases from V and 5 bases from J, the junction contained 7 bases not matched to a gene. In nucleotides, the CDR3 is TGTGCCAGCAGTGTTCGAGACAGGGGAGATCAGCCCCAGCATTTT. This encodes CASSVRDRGDQPQHF.

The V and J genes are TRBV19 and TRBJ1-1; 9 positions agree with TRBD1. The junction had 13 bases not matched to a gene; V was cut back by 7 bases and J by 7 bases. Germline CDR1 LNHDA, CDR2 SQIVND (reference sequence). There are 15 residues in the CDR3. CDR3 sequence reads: CASKGAPGQGNEAFF. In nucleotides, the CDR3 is TGTGCCAGTAAAGGTGCGCCGGGACAGGGAAATGAAGCTTTCTTT.

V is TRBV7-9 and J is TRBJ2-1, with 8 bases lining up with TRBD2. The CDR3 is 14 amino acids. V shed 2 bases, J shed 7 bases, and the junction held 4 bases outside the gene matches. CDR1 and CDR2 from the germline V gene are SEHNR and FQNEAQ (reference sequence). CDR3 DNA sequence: TGTGCCAGCAGCTTAACTCGGGAGGGTAATGAGCAGTTCTTC. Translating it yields CASSLTREGNEQFF. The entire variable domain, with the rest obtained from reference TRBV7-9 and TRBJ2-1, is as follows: DTGVSQNPRHKITKRGQNVTFRCDPISEHNRLYWYRQTLGQGPEFLTYFQNEAQLEKSRLLSDRFSAERPKGSFSTLEIQRTEQGDSAMYLCASSLTREGNEQFFGPGTRLTVL.

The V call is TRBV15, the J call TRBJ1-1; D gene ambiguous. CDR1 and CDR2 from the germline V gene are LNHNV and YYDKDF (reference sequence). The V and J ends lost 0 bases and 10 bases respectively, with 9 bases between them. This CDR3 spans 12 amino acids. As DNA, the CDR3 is TGTGCCACCAGCAGAGATCAAACGCGAGCTTTCTTT. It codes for CATSRDQTRAFF. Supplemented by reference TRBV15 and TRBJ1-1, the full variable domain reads DAMVIQNPRYQVTQFGKPVTLSCSQTLNHNVMYWYQQKSSQAPKLLFHYYDKDFNNEADTPDNFQSRRPNTSFCFLDIRSPGLGDTAMYLCATSRDQTRAFFGQGTRLTVV.

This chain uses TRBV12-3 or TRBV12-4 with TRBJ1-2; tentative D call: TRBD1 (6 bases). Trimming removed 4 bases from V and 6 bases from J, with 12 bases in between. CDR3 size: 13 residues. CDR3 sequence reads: CASSWRTADGYTF. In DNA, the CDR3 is TGTGCCAGCAGTTGGAGGACAGCCGATGGCTACACCTTC.

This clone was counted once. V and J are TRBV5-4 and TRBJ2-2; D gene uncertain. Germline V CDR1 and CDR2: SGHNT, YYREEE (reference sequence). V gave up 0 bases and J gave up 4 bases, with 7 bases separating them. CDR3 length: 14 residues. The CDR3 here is CASSLERSTGELFF. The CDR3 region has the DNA TGTGCCAGCAGCTTGGAGAGAAGCACCGGGGAGCTGTTTTTT.

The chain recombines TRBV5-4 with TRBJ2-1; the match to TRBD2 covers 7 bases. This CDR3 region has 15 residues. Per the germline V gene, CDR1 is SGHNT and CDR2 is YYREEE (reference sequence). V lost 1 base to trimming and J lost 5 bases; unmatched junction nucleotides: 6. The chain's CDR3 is CASSLTLTSHNEQFF. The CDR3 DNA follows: TGTGCCAGCAGCTTGACATTGACTAGCCACAATGAGCAGTTCTTC. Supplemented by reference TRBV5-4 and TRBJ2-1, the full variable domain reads ETGVTQSPTHLIKTRGQQVTLRCSSQSGHNTVSWYQQALGQGPQFIFQYYREEENGRGNFPPRFSGLQFPNYSSELNVNALELDDSALYLCASSLTLTSHNEQFFGPGTRLTVL.

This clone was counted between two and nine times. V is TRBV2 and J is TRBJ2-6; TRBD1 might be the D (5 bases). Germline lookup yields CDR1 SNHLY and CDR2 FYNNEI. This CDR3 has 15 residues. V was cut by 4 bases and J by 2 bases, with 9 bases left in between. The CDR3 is CASSAMGPGANVLTF. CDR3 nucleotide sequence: TGTGCCAGCAGTGCCATGGGGCCTGGGGCCAACGTCCTGACTTTC.

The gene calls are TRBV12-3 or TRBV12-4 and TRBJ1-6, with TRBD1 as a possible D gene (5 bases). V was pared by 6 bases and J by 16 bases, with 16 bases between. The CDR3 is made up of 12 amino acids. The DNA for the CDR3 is TGTGCCAGCAGAGATACAGGTCTGACTCTCCACTTT. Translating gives CASRDTGLTLHF.

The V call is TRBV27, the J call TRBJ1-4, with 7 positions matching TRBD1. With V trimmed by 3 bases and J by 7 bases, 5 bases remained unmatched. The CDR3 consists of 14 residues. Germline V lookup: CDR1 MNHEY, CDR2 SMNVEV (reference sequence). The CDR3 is CASSLDRRVEKLFF. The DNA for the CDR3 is TGTGCCAGCAGTTTGGACAGGCGCGTTGAAAAACTGTTTTTT.

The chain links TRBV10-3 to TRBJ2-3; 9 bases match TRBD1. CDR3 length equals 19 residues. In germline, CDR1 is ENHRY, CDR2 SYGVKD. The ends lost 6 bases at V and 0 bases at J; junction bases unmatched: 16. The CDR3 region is CAISGTGFQERSSTDTQYF. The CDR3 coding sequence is TGTGCCATCAGCGGGACAGGGTTTCAGGAGCGATCTAGCACAGATACGCAGTATTTT.